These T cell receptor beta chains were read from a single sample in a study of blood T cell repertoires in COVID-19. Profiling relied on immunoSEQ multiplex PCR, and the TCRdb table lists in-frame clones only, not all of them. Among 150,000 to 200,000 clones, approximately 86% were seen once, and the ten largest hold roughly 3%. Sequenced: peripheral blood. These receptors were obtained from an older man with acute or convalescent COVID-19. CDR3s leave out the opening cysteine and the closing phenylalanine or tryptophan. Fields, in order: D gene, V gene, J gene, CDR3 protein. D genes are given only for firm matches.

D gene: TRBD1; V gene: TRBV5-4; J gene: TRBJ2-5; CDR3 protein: ASSLPDRVRETQY
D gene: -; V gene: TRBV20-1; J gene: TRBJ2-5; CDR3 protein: SASYSIIAETQY
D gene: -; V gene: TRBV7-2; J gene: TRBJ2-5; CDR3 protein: ASSHTSTGQETQY
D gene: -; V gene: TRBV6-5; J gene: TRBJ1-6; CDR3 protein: ASSYGGLENSPLH
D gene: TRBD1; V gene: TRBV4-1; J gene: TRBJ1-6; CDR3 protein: ASSQMGRTGESPLH
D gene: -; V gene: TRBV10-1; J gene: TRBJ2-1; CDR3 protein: ASSVGSANEQF
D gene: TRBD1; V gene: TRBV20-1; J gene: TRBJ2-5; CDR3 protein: SASPGTAQETQY
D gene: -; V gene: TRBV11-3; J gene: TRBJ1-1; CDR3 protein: ASSLEQNTEAF
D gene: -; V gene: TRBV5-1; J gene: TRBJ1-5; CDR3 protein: ASSLVPGNQPQH
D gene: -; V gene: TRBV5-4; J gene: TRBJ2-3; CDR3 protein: ASSLELGADTQY
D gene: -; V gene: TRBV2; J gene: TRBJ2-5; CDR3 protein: ASQPRGPSETQY
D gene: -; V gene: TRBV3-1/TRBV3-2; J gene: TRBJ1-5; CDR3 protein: ASSQDRDQPQH
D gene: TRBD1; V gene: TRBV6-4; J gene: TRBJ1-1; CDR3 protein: ASSPGQGRSDTEAF
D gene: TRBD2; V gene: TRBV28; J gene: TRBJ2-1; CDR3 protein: ASTTSGRGEQF
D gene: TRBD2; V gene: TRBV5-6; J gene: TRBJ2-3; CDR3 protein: ASSLGTSGRAQY
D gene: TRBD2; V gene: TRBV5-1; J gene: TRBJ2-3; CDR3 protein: ASSLEVAGNTQY
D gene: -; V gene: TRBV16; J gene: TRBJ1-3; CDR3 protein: ASSQSPAGNTIY
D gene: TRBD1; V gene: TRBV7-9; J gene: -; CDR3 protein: ASSRPGQTYNEQF
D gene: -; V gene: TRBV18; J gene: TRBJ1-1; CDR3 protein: ASSPSSGTGAF
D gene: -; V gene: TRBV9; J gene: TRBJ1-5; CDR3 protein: ASSVGRVSGNQPQH
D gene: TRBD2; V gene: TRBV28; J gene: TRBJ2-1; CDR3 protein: ASSPGEGYSYNEQF
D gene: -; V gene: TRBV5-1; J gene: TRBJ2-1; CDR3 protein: ASSLRGGPSSYNEQF
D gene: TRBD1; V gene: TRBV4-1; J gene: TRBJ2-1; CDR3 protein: ASSQDDRGHYNEQF
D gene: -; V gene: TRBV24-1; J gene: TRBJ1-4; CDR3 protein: ATSDLLMTDNEKLF
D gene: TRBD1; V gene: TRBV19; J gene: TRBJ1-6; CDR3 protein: ASSTQTGVNSPLH
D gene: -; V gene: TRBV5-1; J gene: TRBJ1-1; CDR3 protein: ASSPREGNTEAF
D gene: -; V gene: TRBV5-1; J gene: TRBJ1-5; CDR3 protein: ASSQTGGQPQH
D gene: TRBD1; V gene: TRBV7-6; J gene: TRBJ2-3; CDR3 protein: ASSLAGQGHTDTQY
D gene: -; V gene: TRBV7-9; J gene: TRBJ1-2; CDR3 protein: ASSPGQPNYGYT
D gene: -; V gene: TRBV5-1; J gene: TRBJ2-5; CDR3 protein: ASSGQGYQETQY
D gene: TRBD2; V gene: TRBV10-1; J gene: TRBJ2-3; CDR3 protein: ASSATGGSDTQY
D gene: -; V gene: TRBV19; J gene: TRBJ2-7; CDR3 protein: ASKRDKDGHEQY
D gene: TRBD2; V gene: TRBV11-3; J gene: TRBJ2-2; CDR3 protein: ASSSRLAGGVGELF